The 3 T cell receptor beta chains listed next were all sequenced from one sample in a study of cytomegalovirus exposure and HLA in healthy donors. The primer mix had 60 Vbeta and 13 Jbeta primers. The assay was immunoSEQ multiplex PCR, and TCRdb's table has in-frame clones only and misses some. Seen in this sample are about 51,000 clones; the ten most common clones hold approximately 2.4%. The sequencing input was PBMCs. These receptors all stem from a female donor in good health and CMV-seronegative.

The CDR3 sequence: CASSPLLGSRLPMNTEAFF. CDR3 sequence (DNA): TGCGCCAGCAGCCCCCTTCTCGGGAGCCGACTTCCTATGAACACTGAAGCTTTCTTT. The chain links TRBV5-1 to TRBJ1-1; no definite D call. Looked up from germline, CDR1 is SGHRS and CDR2 is YFSETQ. Trimming took off 4 bases at V and 0 bases at J, with 25 bases between the two ends. This CDR3 comprises 19 residues.

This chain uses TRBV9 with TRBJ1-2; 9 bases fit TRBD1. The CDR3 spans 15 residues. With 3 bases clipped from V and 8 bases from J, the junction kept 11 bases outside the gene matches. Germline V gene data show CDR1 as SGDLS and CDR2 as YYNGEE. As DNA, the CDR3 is TGTGCCAGCAGCGATCGGACAGGGGATGGGGAGGGCTACACCTTC. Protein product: CASSDRTGDGEGYTF. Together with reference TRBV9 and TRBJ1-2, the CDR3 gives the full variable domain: DSGVTQTPKHLITATGQRVTLRCSPRSGDLSVYWYQQSLDQGLQFLIQYYNGEERAKGNILERFSAQQFPDLHSELNLSSLELGDSALYFCASSDRTGDGEGYTFGSGTRLTVV.

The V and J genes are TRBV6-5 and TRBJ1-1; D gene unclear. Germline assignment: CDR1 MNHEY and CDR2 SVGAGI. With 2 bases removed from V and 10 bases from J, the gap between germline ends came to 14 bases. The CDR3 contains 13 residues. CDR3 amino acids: CASSYQSSKRAFF. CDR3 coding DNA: TGTGCCAGCAGTTACCAATCGAGCAAGCGAGCTTTCTTT.